This T cell receptor beta chain comes out of a study of T-cell memory formation after mild COVID-19. In its sample, this clonotype was seen a few times. Its specificity is not known. TCRdb reanalysed the 5' RACE reads using MiXCR and keeps one entry per CDR3 protein. The sample yields some 110,000 distinct CDR3 sequences, about 18% seen once. Germline V gene lookup returns CDR1 SGHVS and CDR2 FQNEAQ. Trimming left V 5 bases short and J 3 bases short, with 14 bases between. The CDR3 has 14 residues. Whole-study findings and limits: The study detected some responding clones in pre-infection memory, suggesting cross-reactive memory joined. Later expanders leaned CD4+, whereas clones that contracted between day 15 and 85 were balanced CD4/CD8. Researchers report contracting CD4+ clones mostly in CM and EM, with CD8+ clones in EMRA.

The receptor was isolated from an adult woman who had mild COVID-19 (a few samples of this study predate the infection). Cell type and time point are not known. Sequencing was carried out using PBMCs or a T cell subset sorted from them (not recorded which). The chain recombines TRBV7-8 with TRBJ2-7; D is tentatively TRBD1 or TRBD2 (5 bases each). CDR3 nucleotide sequence: TGTGCCAGCAGCGCCGGGACCACCTACTACGAGCAGTACTTC. It specifies CASSAGTTYYEQYF. The complete variable domain, with remaining parts taken from reference TRBV7-8 and TRBJ2-7, reads GAGVSQSPRYKVAKRGQDVALRCDPISGHVSLFWYQQALGQGPEFLTYFQNEAQLDKSGLPSDRFFAERPEGSVSTLKIQRTQQEDSAVYLCASSAGTTYYEQYFGPGTRLTVT.